The 24 T cell receptor beta chains reported below all come from one sample, sequenced in a study of graft-versus-host responses after intestinal transplantation. Sequencing used immunoSEQ multiplex PCR; TCRdb keeps in-frame clones, though not all of them. The top ten hold approximately 0.87% of the sample, which has around 23,000 clones, approximately 83% seen once. Sequenced here: PBMCs, sampled just over 450 days after intestinal transplant. All receptors come from a human patient who received an intestinal transplant, so some T cells may come from the graft donor.

This CDR3 is CASSLFLMSEQFF. The CDR3 DNA is TGTGCCAGCAGCCTCTTCCTGATGAGTGAGCAGTTCTTC. The chain uses TRBV27 and TRBJ2-1; D is undetermined. This CDR3 has 13 amino acids. The V end lost 6 bases, the J end lost 9 bases, and 15 bases lay between the germline ends. The V gene's germline CDR1 is MNHEY and CDR2 SMNVEV (reference sequence).

The V call is TRBV4-3, the J call TRBJ1-2; maybe TRBD1 (6 bases). Trimming took 0 bases from V and 2 from J, leaving 10 bases between them. The CDR3 is 15 residues long. CDR1 is LGHNA, CDR2 YSLEER, per germline. In DNA form, the CDR3 reads TGCGCCAGCAGCCAAGATATGGGGGCGAACTATGGCTACACCTTC. This gives the protein CASSQDMGANYGYTF.

This clone was found a few times. V is TRBV5-5 and J is TRBJ2-2; weak D call: TRBD1 (5 bases). In germline, CDR1 is SGHKS, CDR2 YYEKEE (reference sequence). V was cut by 3 bases and J by 0 bases, with 12 bases left in between. The CDR3 is 16 amino acids. The chain's CDR3 is CASSSGNPANTGELFF. The CDR3 region has the DNA TGTGCCAGCAGCTCAGGGAACCCAGCGAACACCGGGGAGCTGTTTTTT.

This rearrangement joins TRBV28 to TRBJ1-5, with D possibly TRBD1 on 6 matching bases. V was pared by 10 bases and J by 1 base, with 11 bases between. The germline gives CDR1 MDHEN, CDR2 SYDVKM. This CDR3 comprises 13 residues. The CDR3 DNA sequence: TGTGCCATCAATACAGGGAGCAATCAGCCCCAGCATTTT. Translation gives CAINTGSNQPQHF.

This chain uses TRBV28 with TRBJ2-3; the D gene is possibly TRBD2 (6 bases). Germline assignment: CDR1 MDHEN and CDR2 SYDVKM. V lost 5 bases to trimming and J lost 3 bases, with 15 bases between them. The CDR3 is 15 amino acids. Here the CDR3 reads CASSRRDSRTDTQYF. CDR3 DNA: TGTGCCAGCAGTAGAAGGGACTCTAGAACAGATACGCAGTATTTT.

The chain has TRBV30 and TRBJ2-3; D is perhaps TRBD2 (5 bases). This CDR3 has 13 residues. Deletions cut 5 bases from V and 6 bases from J, with 15 bases between. Germline V gives CDR1 GTSNPN, CDR2 SVGIG (reference sequence). CDR3 sequence: CAWDRGRPDTQYF. Here the CDR3 DNA reads TGTGCCTGGGACCGCGGGCGTCCGGATACGCAGTATTTT. The full variable domain, with the rest looked up from reference TRBV30 and TRBJ2-3, is SQTIHQWPATLVQPVGSPLSLECTVEGTSNPNLYWYRQAAGRGLQLLFYSVGIGQISSEVPQNLSASRPQDRQFILSSKKLLLSDSGFYLCAWDRGRPDTQYFGPGTRLTVL.

V usage is TRBV2 and J usage is TRBJ2-1; 11 bases align to TRBD2. V was pared by 6 bases and J by 1 base, with 2 bases of the junction left unmatched. The CDR3 runs 15 residues. Germline CDR1 reads SNHLY; CDR2 reads FYNNEI. The CDR3: CASRRLAGSYNEQFF. The CDR3 nucleotides are TGTGCCAGCAGAAGACTAGCGGGATCCTACAATGAGCAGTTCTTC.

V gene TRBV7-8 combines with J gene TRBJ1-5; TRBD1 might be the D (5 bases). V was cut by 4 bases and J by 5 bases, with 18 bases left in between. The V gene's germline CDR1 is SGHVS and CDR2 FQNEAQ. The CDR3 has 16 residues. The CDR3 DNA reads TGTGCCAGCAGCTCTTTCCCCCGGGACGGTGATCAGCCCCAGCATTTT. It translates to CASSSFPRDGDQPQHF.

The V gene is TRBV6-5, the J gene TRBJ2-3; D may be TRBD1 (5 bases). V lost 3 bases and J 3 bases, leaving 7 bases between the germline ends. Germline CDR1 reads MNHEY; CDR2 reads SVGAGI. This CDR3 is built from 13 residues. The CDR3 here is CASSYRQTDTQYF. The CDR3 bases are TGTGCCAGCAGTTATAGACAGACAGATACGCAGTATTTT.

The chain recombines TRBV6-6 with TRBJ1-5; TRBD1 matches at 7 bases. This CDR3 spans 15 amino acids. Germline values: CDR1 MNHNY, CDR2 SVGAGI (reference sequence). V shed 5 bases and J 7 bases; nucleotides not matched to a gene: 11. The DNA for the CDR3 is TGTGCCAGCAGTCCGGGGACAGTTCTTGGGCAGCCCCAGCATTTT. This gives the protein CASSPGTVLGQPQHF.

The V call is TRBV30, the J call TRBJ2-1; tentative D call: TRBD2 (5 bases). The V gene lost 1 base and the J gene lost 1 base, with 8 bases spanning the gap. Looked up from germline, CDR1 is GTSNPN and CDR2 is SVGIG (reference sequence). The CDR3 has 14 amino acids. CDR3 protein: CAWSATGSYNEQFF. CDR3 bases: TGTGCCTGGAGTGCGACGGGATCCTACAATGAGCAGTTCTTC.

V is TRBV7-4 and J is TRBJ1-5; TRBD1 is a possible D gene (5 bases). V dropped 5 bases and J dropped 6 bases, with 14 bases sitting between them. The CDR3 is 14 residues long. Germline CDR1 is SGHVT and CDR2 is SQSDAQ. CDR3 region: CASSPERGRQPQHF. The CDR3 nucleotides read TGTGCCAGCAGCCCCGAGAGGGGACGTCAGCCCCAGCATTTT.

V usage is TRBV21-1 and J usage is TRBJ2-7; the D call TRBD1 from the table was never checked on the DNA. TRBV21-1 is a known pseudogene. The CDR3 has 14 residues. The CDR3 DNA is TGTGCCAGCAGCATACCACTGGACAGCTACGAGCAGTACTTC. This gives the protein CASSIPLDSYEQYF.

CDR3 nucleotide sequence: TGCGCCAGCAGCCAAGCGGGCACTAGCGGGTTACAAGAGACCCAGTACTTC. As protein: CASSQAGTSGLQETQYF. V is TRBV4-1 and J is TRBJ2-5; 9 nucleotides agree with TRBD2. CDR3 length: 17 residues. Germline assignment: CDR1 MGHRA and CDR2 YSYEKL. V was pared by 1 base and J by 2 bases, with 8 bases of the junction left unmatched.

The chain has TRBV29-1 and TRBJ1-1; TRBD1 is a possible D gene (5 bases). The ends were cut back, 5 bases at V and 4 bases at J, with 8 bases in the middle. The CDR3 runs 11 residues. Germline values: CDR1 SQVTM, CDR2 ANQGSEA. The CDR3 spells CSVRGFTEAFF. CDR3 nucleotide sequence: TGCAGCGTTCGGGGGTTCACTGAAGCTTTCTTT.

The J gene is TRBJ1-5, the V gene TRBV2; D remains ambiguous. CDR1 is SNHLY, CDR2 FYNNEI, per germline. CDR3 length: 13 residues. Trimming pared 6 bases from V and 4 bases from J, leaving 10 bases between. The CDR3 nucleotides are TGTGCCAGCAGGAGGGAGGGTAATCAGCCCCAGCATTTT. Residues: CASRREGNQPQHF.

The chain has TRBV30 and TRBJ2-3; TRBD2 agrees at 11 bases. The CDR3 sequence is 17 residues long. V shed 5 bases, J shed 5 bases, and the junction held 15 bases outside the gene matches. Germline-derived CDR1 and CDR2 are GTSNPN and SVGIG (reference sequence). The CDR3 loop is CAWQIFRSGRAGDTQYF. CDR3 DNA: TGTGCCTGGCAAATTTTCCGTAGCGGGAGGGCCGGAGATACGCAGTATTTT.

DNA for the CDR3: TGTGCCAGCAGCTTCAGGGACGGCTACGAGCAGTACTTC. Its translation is CASSFRDGYEQYF. The rearrangement uses TRBV11-3 and TRBJ2-7; D tentatively fits TRBD1 or TRBD2 (5 bases each). This CDR3 contains 13 residues. V dropped 3 bases and J dropped 3 bases, with 9 bases sitting between them. In germline, CDR1 is SGHNT, CDR2 YENEEA.

V and J are TRBV27 and TRBJ2-7; a possible D gene is TRBD2 (6 bases). CDR1 and CDR2 from the germline V gene are MNHEY and SMNVEV (reference sequence). This CDR3 is built from 12 residues. Trimming took off 3 bases at V and 6 bases at J, with 9 bases between the two ends. CDR3 nucleotides: TGTGCCAGCAGTTTGAGGGACTCCGAGCAGTACTTC. Its protein product is CASSLRDSEQYF.

The rearrangement links TRBV4-2 to TRBJ2-5; the D is unclear. The V end lost 4 bases, the J end lost 1 base, and 1 base lay between the germline ends. CDR1 and CDR2 from the germline V gene are LGHNA and YNFKEQ. The CDR3 is 11 amino acids. Here the CDR3 DNA reads TGTGCCAGCAGCCGCCAAGAGACCCAGTACTTC. Translating it yields CASSRQETQYF.

CDR3 amino acids: CSGLSGSSYNEQFF. CDR3 sequence (DNA): TGCAGCGGCCTTAGCGGGAGCTCCTACAATGAGCAGTTCTTC. The chain has TRBV29-1 and TRBJ2-1; 9 bases fit TRBD2. The CDR3 loop spans 14 amino acids. Germline CDR1 and CDR2: SQVTM and ANQGSEA. V was pared by 7 bases and J by 0 bases, with 4 bases of the junction left unmatched.

This clone showed up just once. The V gene is TRBV2, the J gene TRBJ1-5, with D tentatively TRBD1 (5 bases). This CDR3 has 14 residues. Trimming removed 4 bases at V and 7 bases at J, with 14 bases between. Germline loops: CDR1 SNHLY, CDR2 FYNNEI. CDR3 nucleotides: TGTGCCAGCAGTGCAGGGCAATTAGCCCAGCCCCAGCATTTT. Protein product: CASSAGQLAQPQHF.

The chain joins TRBV14 to TRBJ2-7, with a possible D match to TRBD1 (5 bases). Germline CDR1 reads SGHDN; CDR2 reads FVKESK. The CDR3 covers 14 residues. The V end lost 0 bases, the J end lost 4 bases, and 10 bases lay between the germline ends. The CDR3 loop reads CASSQDWGGYEQYF. The CDR3 region has the DNA TGTGCCAGCAGCCAAGACTGGGGCGGTTACGAGCAGTACTTC.

The chain employs TRBV28 and TRBJ1-5, with D hard to call. Germline values: CDR1 MDHEN, CDR2 SYDVKM. V shed 2 bases and J shed 0 bases, with 5 bases lying between them. This CDR3 has 14 residues. The CDR3 DNA reads as TGTGCCAGCAGTTTACTCTATAGCAATCAGCCCCAGCATTTT. Translation gives CASSLLYSNQPQHF.